This T cell receptor beta chain was documented in a study of CD8+ T cells in alopecia areata. Study background: Oral tofacitinib (5 to 10 mg twice daily) was administered to treated patients. Findings and caveats of the study: Persistence in scalp and blood during tofacitinib was observed for many expanded lesional clones.

Comments on this clone: Its matching antigen is unknown.

Sequencing used cDNA as its template, made by extracting RNA and reverse transcribing it. The table came from immunoSEQ multiplex PCR; TCRdb's copy has only in-frame clones and leaves some out. The sample holds 90,000 to 120,000 clones, roughly 84% seen once. Indicated treatment: oral pan-JAK inhibitor, 5-10 mg twice daily. Collected material from alopecia areata patients comprised lesional scalp punch biopsies and peripheral blood. CD4+ and CD8+ T cells were sorted from PBMCs. Between the trimmed V and J ends, which lost 7 bases and 2 bases, there was a span of 12 bases. Germline loops: CDR1 MNHEY, CDR2 SMNVEV (reference sequence). CDR3 length equals 14 residues.

This sample comprised CD8+ T cells sorted from blood, obtained at week 24, from a patient treated with tofacitinib. This TCR was recovered from a human donor with alopecia areata. The chain is built from TRBV27 and TRBJ2-1; D is uncertain. As DNA, the CDR3 is TGTGCCAGCACCATCTCGGGTCCCTACAATGAGCAGTTCTTC. Translation gives CASTISGPYNEQFF.